This is a list of T cell receptor beta chains from one sample in a study of shared clonotypes between healthy human individuals. Produced via immunoSEQ multiplex PCR; TCRdb's table is partial and in-frame only. The sample yields some 1,400,000 clones, 95% to 97% seen once. The sequenced sample was naive CD4+ T cells sorted from blood. The receptors were gathered from a young man in good health. Each CDR3 is given with its conserved first and last residue. D genes are given only for firm matches. For some rows the clone size is stated as once, few or many, or as a class when expanded; others skip it.

NA,TRBV28,TRBJ2-7,TRBD2,TGTGCCACCCATTTCCTACTAGCGGGAGGAAACGAGCAGTACTTC,CATHFLLAGGNEQYF
NA,TRBV28,TRBJ1-4,NA,TGTGCCAGCAGTTTAGGTGGGCCTGAAAAACTGTTTTTT,CASSLGGPEKLFF
NA,TRBV7-3,TRBJ2-3,TRBD2,TGTGCCAGCAGCGATATGGGACTAGCGGGGAGCACAGATACGCAGTATTTT,CASSDMGLAGSTDTQYF
NA,TRBV7-8,TRBJ2-1,NA,TGTGCCAGCAGAGCAAGGGCGAATGAGCAGTTCTTC,CASRARANEQFF
once,TRBV28,TRBJ1-2,TRBD1,TGTGCCAGCAGTTTAGTGGAGGGGGCGCGAAAAGGCTACACCTTC,CASSLVEGARKGYTF
NA,TRBV6-1,TRBJ2-2,NA,TGTGCCAGCAAAGTGCTGAGGGGGTCCGGGGAGCTGTTTTTT,CASKVLRGSGELFF
NA,TRBV20-1,TRBJ1-1,NA,TGCAGTGCTACAGGGAGCGCTGAAGCTTTCTTT,CSATGSAEAFF
NA,TRBV5-6,TRBJ2-7,NA,TGTGCCAGCAGCTTGGTCCACCTAAGAAACTACGAGCAGTACTTC,CASSLVHLRNYEQYF
NA,TRBV4-1,TRBJ2-7,NA,TGCGCCAGCAGCCAAGCCCCTGTTGATCCCTACGAGCAGTACTTC,CASSQAPVDPYEQYF
once,TRBV29-1,TRBJ1-1,TRBD1,TGCAGCGTTGAGGGACAGAGTTGGAACACTGAAGCTTTCTTT,CSVEGQSWNTEAFF
NA,TRBV28,TRBJ2-7,TRBD2,TGTGCCAGCAGTTCGACTAGCGGGAGAAAGGAGTACTTC,CASSSTSGRKEYF
NA,TRBV5-6,TRBJ2-1,NA,TGTGCCAGCAGCTTGCGGAGTGGAGCCTACAATGAGCAGTTCTTC,CASSLRSGAYNEQFF
NA,TRBV19,TRBJ1-4,NA,TGTGCCAGTAGTAGAAGCGCAACTAATGAAAAACTGTTTTTT,CASSRSATNEKLFF
NA,TRBV6-5,TRBJ1-4,NA,TGTGCCAGCAGTAGGGACGGGGTTAATGAAAAACTGTTTTTT,CASSRDGVNEKLFF
NA,TRBV18,TRBJ2-1,NA,TGTGCCAGCTCAGGAAACAGGGGAGGCAATGAGCAGTTCTTC,CASSGNRGGNEQFF
NA,TRBV29-1,TRBJ2-7,NA,TGCAGCGCTATGGACGCCTTGGACGAGCAGTACTTC,CSAMDALDEQYF
NA,TRBV11-2,TRBJ1-2,NA,TGTGCCAGCAGCACCCAACTCAGGGGCTACACCTTC,CASSTQLRGYTF
NA,TRBV7-9,TRBJ1-3,TRBD1,TGTGCCAGCAGGGCGACAGGGCCAAGAGCTGGAAACACCATATATTTT,CASRATGPRAGNTIYF
NA,TRBV7-2,TRBJ2-7,NA,TGTGCCAGCAGCTTAAGGGGCGAGCAGTACTTC,CASSLRGEQYF
once,TRBV7-9,TRBJ2-5,NA,TGTGCCAGCAGCGTCATTCAAGAGACCCAGTACTTC,CASSVIQETQYF
NA,TRBV11-2,TRBJ2-7,NA,TGTGCCAGCAGCCCGGCGGGATGGTACTCCTACGAGCAGTACTTC,CASSPAGWYSYEQYF
NA,TRBV29-1,TRBJ2-7,NA,TGCAGCGTCATGGAAGACTCCTACGAGCAGTACTTC,CSVMEDSYEQYF
once,TRBV6-5,TRBJ2-4,NA,TGTGCCAGCAGTTACCAAGCAGGAGACAGAGAGCAGTACTTC,CASSYQAGDREQYF
NA,TRBV5-1,TRBJ2-1,TRBD2,TGCGCCAGCAGCTACGAACGAGGAGCGGGAGTTGAGGTTGAGCAGTTCTTC,CASSYERGAGVEVEQFF
once,TRBV18,TRBJ1-2,NA,TGTGCCAGCTCGCTCCCGGGACCGAGCTATGGCTACACCTTC,CASSLPGPSYGYTF
NA,TRBV19,TRBJ1-5,NA,TGTGCCAGTACTCGGGACGCCGGGAGCAATCAGCCCCAGCATTTT,CASTRDAGSNQPQHF
NA,TRBV4-2,TRBJ2-7,TRBD2,TGTGCCAGCAGCCTGTCACTAGCGGGAGGGCCATCCTACGAGCAGTACTTC,CASSLSLAGGPSYEQYF
NA,TRBV5-1,TRBJ1-1,NA,TGCGCCAGCAGCTCGATTGGACGGTCGAACACTGAAGCTTTCTTT,CASSSIGRSNTEAFF
NA,TRBV2,TRBJ2-6,NA,TGTGCCAGCAGTGGCCCCCCCCGACAGATTCCTGGGGCCAACGTCCTGACTTTC,CASSGPPRQIPGANVLTF
NA,TRBV18,TRBJ2-1,TRBD2,TGTGCCAGCTCACCATGGAGTAGCGGGAGTGCTTACCCCAATGAGCAGTTCTTC,CASSPWSSGSAYPNEQFF
NA,TRBV18,TRBJ2-1,NA,TGTGCCAGCTCACCATTGGGCACAGGTCGCTCCTACAATGAGCAGTTCTTC,CASSPLGTGRSYNEQFF
NA,TRBV4-2,TRBJ1-2,NA,TGTGCCAGCAGCCCTTACCCCGGAGTGAAGAACTATGGCTACACCTTC,CASSPYPGVKNYGYTF
NA,TRBV18,TRBJ1-1,NA,TGTGCCAGCTCACCACGGGGGGATCGCGAAGTTGAAGCTTTCTTT,CASSPRGDREVEAFF
NA,TRBV6-1,TRBJ1-4,NA,TGTGCCAGCAGTGAAGACCGGGAAGAAAAACTGTTTTTT,CASSEDREEKLFF
NA,TRBV28,TRBJ1-1,TRBD1,TGTGCCCATGAGCAGGGGGGGTCGAGGGCTGAAGCTTTCTTT,CAHEQGGSRAEAFF
NA,TRBV5-8,TRBJ2-1,NA,TGTGCCAGCAGGATAGGGGAGCAGTTCTTC,CASRIGEQFF
NA,TRBV7-9,TRBJ2-1,TRBD2,TGTGCCAGCAGCTTCGGCGGGACTAGGGCGAGTGAGCAGTTCTTC,CASSFGGTRASEQFF
NA,TRBV28,TRBJ2-7,NA,TGTGCCAGCACCCTCCTTACCTACTACGAGCAGTACTTC,CASTLLTYYEQYF
NA,TRBV6-5,TRBJ2-5,NA,TGTGCCAGCAGTTACTCGATGAATTTCGAGACCCAGTACTTC,CASSYSMNFETQYF
NA,TRBV7-8,TRBJ2-7,NA,TGTGCCAGCAGCTCTCCCCCCGAGCAGTACTTC,CASSSPPEQYF
once,TRBV30,TRBJ2-3,TRBD2,TGTGCCTGGAGTGTAAGCCTAGCGGGCACAGATACGCAGTATTTT,CAWSVSLAGTDTQYF
NA,TRBV9,TRBJ2-2,NA,TGTGCCAGCAGCGTAGGAAGTCTAGCTGCCGGGGAGCTGTTTTTT,CASSVGSLAAGELFF
once,TRBV27,TRBJ2-2,TRBD1,TGTGCCAGCAGATTAAAGGGGACAGGAGTGAACACCGGGGAGCTGTTTTTT,CASRLKGTGVNTGELFF
NA,TRBV5-1,TRBJ2-7,TRBD2,TGCGCCAGCAGCCGGGGACTAGCGGGAGGAGGGGAGCAGTACTTC,CASSRGLAGGGEQYF
NA,TRBV7-6,TRBJ1-1,NA,TGTGCCAGCAGCCCCCTCTGGGGGCAGAACACTGAAGCTTTCTTT,CASSPLWGQNTEAFF